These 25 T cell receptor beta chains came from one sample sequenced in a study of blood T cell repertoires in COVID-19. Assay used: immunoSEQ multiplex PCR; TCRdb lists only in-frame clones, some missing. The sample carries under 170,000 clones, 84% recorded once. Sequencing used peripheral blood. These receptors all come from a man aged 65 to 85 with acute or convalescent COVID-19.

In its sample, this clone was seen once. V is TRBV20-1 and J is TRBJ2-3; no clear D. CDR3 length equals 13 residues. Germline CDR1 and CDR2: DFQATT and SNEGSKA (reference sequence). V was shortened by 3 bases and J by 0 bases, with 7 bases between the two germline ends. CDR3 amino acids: CSASEQSTDTQYF. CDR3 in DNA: TGCAGTGCTAGTGAACAGAGCACAGATACGCAGTATTTT.

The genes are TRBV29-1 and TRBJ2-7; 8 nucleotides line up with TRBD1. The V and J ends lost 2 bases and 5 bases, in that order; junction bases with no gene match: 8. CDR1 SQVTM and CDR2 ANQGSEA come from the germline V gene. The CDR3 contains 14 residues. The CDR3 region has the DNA TGCAGCGTTGAATCGGGCCAGGGGGCCGACGAGCAGTACTTC. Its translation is CSVESGQGADEQYF.

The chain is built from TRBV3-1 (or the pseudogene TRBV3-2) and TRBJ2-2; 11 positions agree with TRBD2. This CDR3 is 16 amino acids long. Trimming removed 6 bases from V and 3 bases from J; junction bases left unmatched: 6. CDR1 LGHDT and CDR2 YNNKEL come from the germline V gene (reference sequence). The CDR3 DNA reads TGTGCCAGCAGTGCACCGGGACTAGCGGACACCGGGGAGCTGTTTTTT. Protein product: CASSAPGLADTGELFF.

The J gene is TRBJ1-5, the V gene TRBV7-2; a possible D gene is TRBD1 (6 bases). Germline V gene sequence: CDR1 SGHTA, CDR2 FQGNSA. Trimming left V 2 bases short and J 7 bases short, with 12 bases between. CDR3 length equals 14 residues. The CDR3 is CASSLRGAEQPQHF. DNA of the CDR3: TGTGCCAGCAGCTTACGGGGGGCCGAGCAGCCCCAGCATTTT.

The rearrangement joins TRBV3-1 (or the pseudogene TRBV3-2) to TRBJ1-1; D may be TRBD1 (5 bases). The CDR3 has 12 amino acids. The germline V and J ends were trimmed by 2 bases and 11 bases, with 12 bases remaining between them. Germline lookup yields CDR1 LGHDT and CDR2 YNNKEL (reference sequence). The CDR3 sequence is CASSQNTGDAFF. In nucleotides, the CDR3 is TGTGCCAGCAGCCAAAACACGGGGGATGCTTTCTTT.

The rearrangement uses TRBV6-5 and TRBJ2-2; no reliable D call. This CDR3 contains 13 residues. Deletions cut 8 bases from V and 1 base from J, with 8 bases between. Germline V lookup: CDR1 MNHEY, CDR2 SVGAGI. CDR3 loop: CASPVLNTGELFF. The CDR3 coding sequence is TGTGCCAGCCCGGTCCTGAACACCGGGGAGCTGTTTTTT.

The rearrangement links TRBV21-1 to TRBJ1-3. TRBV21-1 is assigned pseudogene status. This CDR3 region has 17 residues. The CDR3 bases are TGTGCCAGCAGCACCTGGGGGGGGGCGAGCTCTGGAAACACCATATATTTT. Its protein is CASSTWGGASSGNTIYF.

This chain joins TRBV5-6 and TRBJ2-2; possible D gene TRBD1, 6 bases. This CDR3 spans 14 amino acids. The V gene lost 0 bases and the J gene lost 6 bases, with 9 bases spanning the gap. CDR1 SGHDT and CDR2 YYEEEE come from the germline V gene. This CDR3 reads CASSLDRASGELFF. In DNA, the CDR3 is TGTGCCAGCAGCTTGGACAGGGCGTCCGGGGAGCTGTTTTTT.

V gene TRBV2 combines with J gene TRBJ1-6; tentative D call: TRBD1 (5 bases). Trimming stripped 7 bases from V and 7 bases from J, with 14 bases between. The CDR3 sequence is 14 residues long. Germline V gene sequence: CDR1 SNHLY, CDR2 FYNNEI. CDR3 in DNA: TGTGCCAGCATTGGGCAGGGTGGGAATTCACCCCTCCACTTT. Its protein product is CASIGQGGNSPLHF.

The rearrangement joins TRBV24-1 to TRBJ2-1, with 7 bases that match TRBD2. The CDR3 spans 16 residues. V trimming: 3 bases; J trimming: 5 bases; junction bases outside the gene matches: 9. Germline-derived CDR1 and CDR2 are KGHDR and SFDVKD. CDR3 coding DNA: TGTGCCACCAGTGATCTCGGACTAGTTGGGGACAATGAGCAGTTCTTC. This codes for CATSDLGLVGDNEQFF.

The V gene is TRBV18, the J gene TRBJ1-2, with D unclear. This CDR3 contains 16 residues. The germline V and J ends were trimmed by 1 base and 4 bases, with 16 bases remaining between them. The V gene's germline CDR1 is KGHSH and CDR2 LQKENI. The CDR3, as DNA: TGTGCCAGCTCACCACGGGCAGAGAGCGGGAGCTATGGCTACACCTTC. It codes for CASSPRAESGSYGYTF.

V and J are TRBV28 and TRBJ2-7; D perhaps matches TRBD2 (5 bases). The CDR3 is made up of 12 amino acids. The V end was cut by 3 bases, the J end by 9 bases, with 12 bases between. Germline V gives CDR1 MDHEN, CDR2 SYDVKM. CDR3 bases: TGTGCCAGCAGTTTGAGACTAATGGCGCAGTACTTC. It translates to CASSLRLMAQYF.

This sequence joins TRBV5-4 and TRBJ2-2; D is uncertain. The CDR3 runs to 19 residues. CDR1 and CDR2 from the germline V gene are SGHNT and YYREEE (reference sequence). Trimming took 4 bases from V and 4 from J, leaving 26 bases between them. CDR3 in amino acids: CASSAQPRLQPAGTGELFF. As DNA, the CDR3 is TGTGCCAGCAGCGCCCAACCGAGGCTACAACCAGCCGGCACCGGGGAGCTGTTTTTT. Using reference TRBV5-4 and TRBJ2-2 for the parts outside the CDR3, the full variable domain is ETGVTQSPTHLIKTRGQQVTLRCSSQSGHNTVSWYQQALGQGPQFIFQYYREEENGRGNFPPRFSGLQFPNYSSELNVNALELDDSALYLCASSAQPRLQPAGTGELFFGEGSRLTVL.

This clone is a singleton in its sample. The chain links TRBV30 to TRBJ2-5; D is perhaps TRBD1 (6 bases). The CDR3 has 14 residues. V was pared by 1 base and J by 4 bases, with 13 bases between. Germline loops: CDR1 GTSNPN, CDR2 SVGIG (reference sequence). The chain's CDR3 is CAWSGTAPPETQYF. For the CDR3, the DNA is TGTGCCTGGAGTGGGACAGCACCCCCAGAGACCCAGTACTTC.

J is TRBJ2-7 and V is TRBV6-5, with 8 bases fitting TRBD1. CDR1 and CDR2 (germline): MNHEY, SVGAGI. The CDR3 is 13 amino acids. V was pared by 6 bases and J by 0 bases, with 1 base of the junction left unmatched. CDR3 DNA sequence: TGTGCCAGCAGGGGGACAGGCTCCTACGAGCAGTACTTC. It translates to CASRGTGSYEQYF.

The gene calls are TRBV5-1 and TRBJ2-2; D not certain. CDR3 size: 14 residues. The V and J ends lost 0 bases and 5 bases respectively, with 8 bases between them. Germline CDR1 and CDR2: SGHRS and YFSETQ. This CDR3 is CASSLERVTGELFF. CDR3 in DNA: TGCGCCAGCAGCTTGGAGCGCGTTACCGGGGAGCTGTTTTTT.

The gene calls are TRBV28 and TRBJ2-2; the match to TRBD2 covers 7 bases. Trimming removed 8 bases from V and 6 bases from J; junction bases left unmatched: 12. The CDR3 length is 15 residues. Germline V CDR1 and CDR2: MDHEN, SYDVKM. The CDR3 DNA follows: TGTGCCAGCGTTAAGGCAGCGGGGCGGCCCGGGGAGCTGTTTTTT. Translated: CASVKAAGRPGELFF.

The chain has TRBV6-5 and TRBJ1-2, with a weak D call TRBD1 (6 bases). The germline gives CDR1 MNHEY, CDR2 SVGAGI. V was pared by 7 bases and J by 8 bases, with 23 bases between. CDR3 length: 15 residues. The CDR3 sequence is CASMVTDSTSGGYTF. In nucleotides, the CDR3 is TGTGCCAGCATGGTAACGGACAGTACATCGGGGGGCTACACCTTC.

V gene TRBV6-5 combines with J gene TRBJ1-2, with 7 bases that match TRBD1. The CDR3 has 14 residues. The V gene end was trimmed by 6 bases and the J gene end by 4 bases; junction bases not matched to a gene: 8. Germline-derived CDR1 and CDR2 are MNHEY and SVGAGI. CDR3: CASSTGTAGYGYTF. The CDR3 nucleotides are TGTGCCAGCAGCACAGGGACAGCGGGCTATGGCTACACCTTC.

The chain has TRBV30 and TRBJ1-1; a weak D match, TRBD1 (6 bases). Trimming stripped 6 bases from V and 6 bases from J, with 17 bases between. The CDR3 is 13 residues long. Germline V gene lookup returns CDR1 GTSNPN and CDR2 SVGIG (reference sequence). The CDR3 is CACQVGAKSEAFF. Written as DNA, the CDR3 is TGTGCCTGCCAAGTGGGGGCGAAATCTGAAGCTTTCTTT.

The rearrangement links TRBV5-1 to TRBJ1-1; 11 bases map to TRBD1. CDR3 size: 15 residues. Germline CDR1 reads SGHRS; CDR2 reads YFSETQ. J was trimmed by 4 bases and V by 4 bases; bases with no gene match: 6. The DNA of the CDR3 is TGCGCCAGCAGCCCCGGGACAGGGGGTGTCACTGAAGCTTTCTTT. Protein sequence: CASSPGTGGVTEAFF. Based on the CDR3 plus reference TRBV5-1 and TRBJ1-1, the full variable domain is KAGVTQTPRYLIKTRGQQVTLSCSPISGHRSVSWYQQTPGQGLQFLFEYFSETQRNKGNFPGRFSGRQFSNSRSEMNVSTLELGDSALYLCASSPGTGGVTEAFFGQGTRLTVV.

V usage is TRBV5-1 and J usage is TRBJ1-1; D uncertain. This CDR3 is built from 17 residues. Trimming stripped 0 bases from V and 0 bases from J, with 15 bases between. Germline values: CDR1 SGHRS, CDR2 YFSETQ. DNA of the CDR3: TGCGCCAGCAGCTTGGGGTACTTACAGTCTATGAACACTGAAGCTTTCTTT. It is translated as CASSLGYLQSMNTEAFF.

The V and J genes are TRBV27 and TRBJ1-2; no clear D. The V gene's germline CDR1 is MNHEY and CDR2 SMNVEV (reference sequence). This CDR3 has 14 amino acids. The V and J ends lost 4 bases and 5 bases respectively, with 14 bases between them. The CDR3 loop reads CASSSGRARYGYTF. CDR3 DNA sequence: TGTGCCAGCAGTTCCGGGAGGGCGAGGTATGGCTACACCTTC.

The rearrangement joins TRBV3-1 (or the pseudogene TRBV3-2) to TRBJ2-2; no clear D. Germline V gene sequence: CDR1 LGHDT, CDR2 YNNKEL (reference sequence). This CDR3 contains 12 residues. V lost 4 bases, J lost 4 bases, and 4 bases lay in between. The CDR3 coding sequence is TGTGCCAGCAGCCGTATCACCGGGGAGCTGTTTTTT. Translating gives CASSRITGELFF.

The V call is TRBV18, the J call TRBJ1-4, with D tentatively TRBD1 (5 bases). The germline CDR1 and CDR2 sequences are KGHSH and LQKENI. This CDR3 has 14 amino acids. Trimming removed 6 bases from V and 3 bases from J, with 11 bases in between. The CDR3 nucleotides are TGTGCCAGCTCCCAGGGACTTCCTAATGAAAAACTGTTTTTT. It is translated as CASSQGLPNEKLFF.